The entry below describes one T cell receptor beta chain. TCRdb redid the calling of the RT-PCR reads with MiXCR, one entry per CDR3 protein. This table has about 680,000 distinct CDR3 sequences, more than 13% appearing once. V lost 3 bases and J lost 5, with 17 bases in between. The CDR3 sequence is 16 residues long. Per the germline V gene, CDR1 is ENHRY and CDR2 is SYGVKD. This TCR was sampled from a female donor in good health, serving as a healthy control. V gene TRBV10-3 combines with J gene TRBJ2-1; no clear D gene. The sequenced sample was memory CD4+ T cells from blood. The CDR3 region has the DNA TGTGCCATCAGTGACCAAGCCGCACTACAGAACAATGAGCAGTTCTTC. Translation gives CAISDQAALQNNEQFF.